The present T cell receptor beta chain was sequenced within a study of blood T cell repertoires in COVID-19. Study context: Acute-phase and convalescent COVID-19 samples originated in the United States, Italy and Spain.

Authors' analysis steps: Estimates of nucleated cell counts were drawn from the amplification of reference gene primers. Sequencing used immunoSEQ multiplex PCR; TCRdb keeps in-frame clones, though not all of them. That table furnishes V, J and clone size, whereas the DNA furnished D and trimming. The sample lists tens of thousands of clones; around nine tenths were seen once. Trimming stripped 3 bases from V and 0 bases from J, with 4 bases between. The CDR3 is 14 amino acids. CDR1 and CDR2 from the germline V gene are SGHTS and YDEGEE. The origin of this receptor is a man in his 70s with acute or convalescent COVID-19. The gene calls are TRBV5-8 and TRBJ2-6; D call uncertain. Specimen: peripheral blood. The DNA of the CDR3 is TGTGCCAGCAGCTACAGCTCTGGGGCCAACGTCCTGACTTTC. It codes for CASSYSSGANVLTF. The full variable domain, rest sourced from reference TRBV5-8 and TRBJ2-6, is EAGVTQSPTHLIKTRGQQATLRCSPISGHTSVYWYQQALGLGLQFLLWYDEGEERNRGNFPPRFSGRQFPNYSSELNVNALELEDSALYLCASSYSSGANVLTFGAGSRLTVL.